This TCR beta chain derives from a study of cytomegalovirus exposure and HLA in healthy donors. The study's findings and limits: Later findings reportedly placed an Asian-associated ancestry cluster below the approximately 670-donor mean for N-insertions. The study carried out a later analysis of TCR beta sequences. It associated some 17,000 of them with specific HLA alleles at a false discovery rate of 0.05.

To note about this clone: Its specificity is unknown.

The PCR used 60 Vbeta and 13 Jbeta primers. Produced via immunoSEQ multiplex PCR; TCRdb's table is partial and in-frame only. This sample has over 90,000 clones, with 55% to 75% found just once. V was pared by 0 bases and J by 4 bases, with 13 bases between. The CDR3 totals 15 residues. Germline V gives CDR1 SGDLS, CDR2 YYNGEE. This TCR derives from a man aged 55-75 years in good health and CMV-seronegative. The sequenced sample consisted of PBMCs. The chain has TRBV9 and TRBJ1-2; tentative D call: TRBD1 (5 bases). The DNA for the CDR3 is TGTGCCAGCAGCGTAGGGGCCCAGGGCGGCTATGGCTACACCTTC. Protein product: CASSVGAQGGYGYTF. The full variable domain, rest sourced from reference TRBV9 and TRBJ1-2, is DSGVTQTPKHLITATGQRVTLRCSPRSGDLSVYWYQQSLDQGLQFLIQYYNGEERAKGNILERFSAQQFPDLHSELNLSSLELGDSALYFCASSVGAQGGYGYTFGSGTRLTVV.